Following are 27 T cell receptor beta chains from one sample sequenced in a study of regulatory T cells in long-lasting Graves disease. The time point denotes: newly diagnosed GD, antithyroid drugs for less than 3 months. The TCR library was made from RNA extracted from PBMCs. CDR3-region Arm-PCR and iRepertoire HTBI primers produced the TCR beta libraries. MiXCR, run by TCRdb on the multiplex PCR reads, gives a single entry per CDR3 protein. The table lists about 470,000 distinct CDR3 sequences, around 15% of them singletons. The data also belong to a second study, concerning T cells in Graves' hyperthyroidism and ophthalmopathy.

The input for sequencing was peripheral blood mononuclear cells (PBMCs), taken at new diagnosis, from a patient treated with antithyroid drugs. The receptors stem from a man aged 35 to 55 with Graves disease.

In its sample, this clonotype was seen many times. This chain uses TRBV18 with TRBJ2-4; D remains unclear. V lost 6 bases and J 6 bases, leaving 15 bases between the germline ends. There are 14 residues in the CDR3. CDR1 and CDR2 from the germline V gene are KGHSH and LQKENI. CDR3 sequence reads: CASSPATAANIQYF. The DNA of the CDR3 is TGTGCCAGCTCCCCTGCTACCGCTGCAAACATTCAGTACTTC.

Ten or more counts support this clonotype. This chain uses TRBV20-1 with TRBJ2-5, with D tentatively TRBD1 (5 bases). V lost 6 bases and J lost 5, with 16 bases in between. The length of the CDR3 is 13 residues. Germline V gives CDR1 DFQATT, CDR2 SNEGSKA (reference sequence). In nucleotides, the CDR3 is TGCAGTGCGGGGCTGGGGCCGGGTGAGACCCAGTACTTC. Its protein product is CSAGLGPGETQYF.

This clonotype was counted many times. This chain connects TRBV18 to TRBJ2-5; D is possibly TRBD1 (6 bases). Germline lookup yields CDR1 KGHSH and CDR2 LQKENI. V was trimmed by 3 bases and J by 2 bases, leaving 7 bases between them. This CDR3 has 13 residues. The CDR3 bases are TGTGCCAGCTCACCTGGACAGCAAGAGACCCAGTACTTC. Amino acid sequence: CASSPGQQETQYF.

This sequence joins TRBV19 and TRBJ2-1, with a tentative D call TRBD1 (6 bases). CDR1 is LNHDA, CDR2 SQIVND, per germline (reference sequence). The CDR3 spans 15 residues. The germline V and J ends were trimmed by 2 bases and 4 bases, with 12 bases remaining between them. Written as DNA, the CDR3 is TGTGCCAGTAGTATATCCGGGACAACTTACAATGAGCAGTTCTTC. Amino acids: CASSISGTTYNEQFF.

In its sample, this clonotype was seen many times. The J gene is TRBJ2-7, the V gene TRBV18, with a tentative D call TRBD2 (5 bases). Trimming stripped 6 bases from V and 0 bases from J, with 15 bases between. The CDR3 spans 15 residues. CDR1 KGHSH and CDR2 LQKENI come from the germline V gene. This chain's CDR3 is CASSRLGGGSYEQYF. CDR3 bases: TGTGCCAGCTCTCGCCTTGGCGGAGGCTCCTACGAGCAGTACTTC.

In this sample, this clonotype turned up many times. This chain connects TRBV24-1 to TRBJ2-1; TRBD1 matches 7 bases. V gave up 3 bases and J gave up 2 bases; unmatched junction bases: 3. This CDR3 contains 15 residues. The germline V gene has CDR1 KGHDR and CDR2 SFDVKD. Here the CDR3 DNA reads TGTGCCACCAGTGATACGGGACAGCCCTACAATGAGCAGTTCTTC. This gives the protein CATSDTGQPYNEQFF.

This clonotype was counted at least ten times. This chain connects TRBV2 to TRBJ2-5, with 11 bases aligning to TRBD2. The CDR3 contains 13 residues. Trimming took 9 bases from V and 4 from J; bases not matched to a gene: 4. CDR1 and CDR2 (germline): SNHLY, FYNNEI. The CDR3 here is CASSSGRLETQYF. In DNA, the CDR3 is TGTGCCAGTTCTAGCGGGAGGCTAGAGACCCAGTACTTC.

This clonotype was counted at least ten times. The chain uses TRBV5-1 and TRBJ2-1, with 10 bases identical to TRBD1. V was clipped by 0 bases and J by 7 bases; unmatched bases: 4. Germline V lookup: CDR1 SGHRS, CDR2 YFSETQ. This CDR3 is built from 15 residues. In DNA form, the CDR3 reads TGCGCCAGCAGCTTGGGACAGGGGGCGAGTAATGAGCAGTTCTTC. It specifies CASSLGQGASNEQFF.

J is TRBJ2-7 and V is TRBV3-1; the D is unclear. Germline V lookup: CDR1 LGHDT, CDR2 YNNKEL (reference sequence). The V end lost 5 bases, the J end lost 2 bases, and 7 bases lay between the germline ends. This CDR3 is 12 amino acids long. The CDR3, as DNA: TGTGCCAGCAGCACTACAACCTACGAGCAGTACTTC. It specifies CASSTTTYEQYF.

Ten or more counts support this clonotype. V gene TRBV5-1 combines with J gene TRBJ2-3; D is perhaps TRBD2 (5 bases). Trimming stripped 4 bases from V and 2 bases from J, with 11 bases between. Germline V gives CDR1 SGHRS, CDR2 YFSETQ. CDR3 length: 14 residues. CDR3 sequence (DNA): TGCGCCAGCAGCCCCGGACTGTACACAGATACGCAGTATTTT. Its protein is CASSPGLYTDTQYF.

The rearrangement joins TRBV7-2 to TRBJ2-1; D perhaps matches TRBD2 (5 bases). The germline gives CDR1 SGHTA, CDR2 FQGNSA. The germline V and J ends were trimmed by 1 base and 2 bases, with 12 bases remaining between them. The length of the CDR3 is 16 residues. CDR3 in DNA: TGTGCCAGCAGCTTAGTCCTCGCGGGCACCTACAATGAGCAGTTCTTC. Translation: CASSLVLAGTYNEQFF.

In its sample, this clonotype was seen many times. The J gene is TRBJ2-2, the V gene TRBV3-1, with TRBD1 matching 7 bases. The germline CDR1 and CDR2 sequences are LGHDT and YNNKEL (reference sequence). The CDR3 is made up of 15 amino acids. Germline trimming cut 6 bases from V and 4 bases from J; bases unmatched to any gene: 8. The CDR3 reads CASRPGQLFTGELFF. The CDR3 DNA reads as TGTGCCAGCAGACCGGGACAGCTTTTCACCGGGGAGCTGTTTTTT.

The chain recombines TRBV2 with TRBJ2-1; 8 bases agree with TRBD2. Per the germline V gene, CDR1 is SNHLY and CDR2 is FYNNEI. CDR3 size: 15 residues. V lost 3 bases to trimming and J lost 9 bases; unmatched junction nucleotides: 10. The CDR3 reads CASSEDGRAFSEQFF. CDR3 coding DNA: TGTGCCAGCAGTGAGGACGGGAGGGCCTTCTCTGAGCAGTTCTTC. The variable domain in full, completed from reference TRBV2 and TRBJ2-1, reads EPEVTQTPSHQVTQMGQEVILRCVPISNHLYFYWYRQILGQKVEFLVSFYNNEISEKSEIFDDQFSVERPDGSNFTLKIRSTKLEDSAMYFCASSEDGRAFSEQFFGPGTRLTVL.

This clonotype was found a few times. DNA for the CDR3: TGTGCCAGCAGTTTCCCTAGCGGGAGAACAGATACGCAGTATTTT. This gives the protein CASSFPSGRTDTQYF. This rearrangement joins TRBV28 to TRBJ2-3; 10 bases are a match to TRBD2. This CDR3 contains 15 residues. CDR1 and CDR2 (germline): MDHEN, SYDVKM. The junction had 3 bases not matched to a gene; V was cut back by 3 bases and J by 3 bases.

This sequence joins TRBV18 and TRBJ1-1; 8 bases align to TRBD1. V shed 2 bases, J shed 1 base, and the junction held 3 bases outside the gene matches. The CDR3 consists of 15 residues. Germline assignment: CDR1 KGHSH and CDR2 LQKENI. The CDR3 region is CASSPIQGANTEAFF. The CDR3 coding sequence is TGTGCCAGCTCACCAATTCAGGGGGCGAACACTGAAGCTTTCTTT.

This clonotype showed up many times. This chain connects TRBV7-6 to TRBJ2-2, with 10 bases lining up with TRBD2. This CDR3 is 16 amino acids long. Germline CDR1 and CDR2: SGHVS and FNYEAQ. Losses at the gene ends were 4 bases for V and 7 bases for J; bases not matched to a gene: 9. The DNA of the CDR3 is TGTGCCAGCAGCTCCCAACTGGCTAGCGGGAGCGGGGAGCTGTTTTTT. Translation: CASSSQLASGSGELFF.

Many counts were recorded for this clonotype. The rearrangement links TRBV12-3 or TRBV12-4 to TRBJ2-1; 10 bases are shared with TRBD2. The trim removed 6 bases at V and 1 base at J, leaving 12 bases unmatched. The CDR3 has 18 residues. Here the CDR3 DNA reads TGTGCCAGCAGGAATCCCGGACTAGCGGTGGGGTCCTACAATGAGCAGTTCTTC. It specifies CASRNPGLAVGSYNEQFF.

This clonotype was found many times. This rearrangement joins TRBV18 to TRBJ2-1; D gene unclear. The V end lost 4 bases, the J end lost 4 bases, and 11 bases lay between the germline ends. Germline V gene lookup returns CDR1 KGHSH and CDR2 LQKENI. The CDR3 length is 14 residues. The CDR3 is CASSRVKEYNEQFF. The CDR3 DNA follows: TGTGCCAGCTCACGGGTGAAGGAGTACAATGAGCAGTTCTTC.

This chain uses TRBV12-3 or TRBV12-4 with TRBJ2-1, with 10 bases lining up with TRBD2. The J segment lost 4 bases and the V segment lost 2 bases, leaving 11 bases of the junction unmatched. There are 18 residues in the CDR3. The CDR3 spells CASSLRTSGPRNYNEQFF. DNA for the CDR3: TGTGCCAGCAGTTTAAGGACTAGCGGACCGAGGAATTACAATGAGCAGTTCTTC.

This clonotype was found many times. The chain couples TRBV28 to TRBJ2-7; D may be TRBD2 (6 bases). This CDR3 has 17 amino acids. V dropped 1 base and J dropped 2 bases, with 18 bases sitting between them. CDR1 is MDHEN and CDR2 is SYDVKM in the germline V gene. In nucleotides, the CDR3 is TGTGCCAGCAGTTTATACGGGACGGGAGTCCCGACCTACGAGCAGTACTTC. Protein: CASSLYGTGVPTYEQYF.

As concerns this clonotype: A far more abundant clone sits one base away, making this likely a read error. The V and J genes are TRBV12-3 or TRBV12-4 and TRBJ1-1; D gene uncertain. The length of the CDR3 is 12 residues. Trimming took 3 bases from V and 8 from J, leaving 10 bases between them. The CDR3 nucleotides read TGTGCCAGCAGTTTGATGGATCCCGAAGCTTTCTTT. Protein sequence: CASSLMDPEAFF.

This clonotype showed up many times. The chain recombines TRBV6-1 with TRBJ2-2, with D perhaps given as TRBD1 or TRBD2 (5 bases each). There are 15 residues in the CDR3. The V gene lost 3 bases and the J gene lost 3 bases, with 11 bases spanning the gap. Germline assignment: CDR1 MNHNS and CDR2 SASEGT. The CDR3 sequence is CASSDGTEDTGELFF. CDR3 in DNA: TGTGCCAGCAGTGATGGGACGGAAGACACCGGGGAGCTGTTTTTT.

V usage is TRBV7-9 and J usage is TRBJ2-1; tentatively, D is TRBD1 (5 bases). Germline V gene sequence: CDR1 SEHNR, CDR2 FQNEAQ (reference sequence). Trimming took 7 bases from V and 0 from J, leaving 13 bases between them. The CDR3 extends over 15 amino acids. CDR3 in amino acids: CASTKWQGSYNEQFF. The CDR3, as DNA: TGTGCCAGCACCAAGTGGCAGGGCTCCTACAATGAGCAGTTCTTC.

The V and J genes are TRBV7-2 and TRBJ2-3; 10 positions agree with TRBD2. This CDR3 has 12 residues. In germline, CDR1 is SGHTA, CDR2 FQGNSA. The junction had 7 bases not matched to a gene; V was cut back by 5 bases and J by 14 bases. In nucleotides, the CDR3 is TGTGCCAGCAGCCTAGGCCTAGCGGGAGTGTATTTT. Protein: CASSLGLAGVYF.

This clonotype was found many times. The gene calls are TRBV28 and TRBJ2-7; tentatively, D is TRBD1 or TRBD2 (5 bases each). The CDR3 length is 15 residues. The germline gives CDR1 MDHEN, CDR2 SYDVKM. Trimming removed 1 base from V and 2 bases from J, with 12 bases in between. CDR3 bases: TGTGCCAGCAGTTTATCCCCGGGACGGACCTACGAGCAGTACTTC. This translates into CASSLSPGRTYEQYF.

This clonotype came up many times. One end of the junction is discordant with germline, which a read error may explain. This chain joins TRBV5-1 and TRBJ2-1; TRBD2 matches at 7 bases. The CDR3 runs to 15 residues. The germline V gene has CDR1 SGHRS and CDR2 YFSETQ. DNA for the CDR3: TGTGCCAGCAGCTTGGTGGCGGGAGAACACAATGAGCAGTTCTTC. Residues: CASSLVAGEHNEQFF.

The V call is TRBV28, the J call TRBJ2-5; D is unclear. Trimming removed 4 bases from V and 4 bases from J, with 16 bases in between. Germline assignment: CDR1 MDHEN and CDR2 SYDVKM. The CDR3 is 15 residues long. The CDR3 nucleotides are TGTGCCAGCAGTTCCACCTTTTTAATGGGAGAGACCCAGTACTTC. As protein: CASSSTFLMGETQYF.